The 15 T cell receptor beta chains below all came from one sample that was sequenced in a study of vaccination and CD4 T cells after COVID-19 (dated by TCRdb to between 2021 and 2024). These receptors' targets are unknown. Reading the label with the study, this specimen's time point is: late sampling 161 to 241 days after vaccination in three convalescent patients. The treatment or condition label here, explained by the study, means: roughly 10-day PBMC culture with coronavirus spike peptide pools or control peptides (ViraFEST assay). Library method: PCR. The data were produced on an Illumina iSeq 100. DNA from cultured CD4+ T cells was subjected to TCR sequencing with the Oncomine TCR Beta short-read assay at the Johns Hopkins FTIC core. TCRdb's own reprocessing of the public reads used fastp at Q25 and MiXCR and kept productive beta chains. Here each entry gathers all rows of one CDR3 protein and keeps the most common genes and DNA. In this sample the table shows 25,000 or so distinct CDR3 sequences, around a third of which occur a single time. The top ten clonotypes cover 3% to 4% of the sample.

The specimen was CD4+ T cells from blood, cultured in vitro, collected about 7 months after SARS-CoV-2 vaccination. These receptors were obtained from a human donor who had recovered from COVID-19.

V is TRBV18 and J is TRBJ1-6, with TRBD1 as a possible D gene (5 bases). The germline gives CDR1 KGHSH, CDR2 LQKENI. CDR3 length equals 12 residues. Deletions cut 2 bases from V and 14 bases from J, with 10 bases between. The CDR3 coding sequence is TGTGCCAGCTCACCAGGGGACGCGGCCCTCCACTTT. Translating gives CASSPGDAALHF.

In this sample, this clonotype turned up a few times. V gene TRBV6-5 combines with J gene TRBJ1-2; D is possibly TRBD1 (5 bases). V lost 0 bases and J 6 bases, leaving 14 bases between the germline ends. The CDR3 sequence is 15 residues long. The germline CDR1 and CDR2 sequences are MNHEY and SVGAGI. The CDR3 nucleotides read TGTGCCAGCAGTTACTCGGGGCAGGGAGTTGATGGCTACACCTTC. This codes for CASSYSGQGVDGYTF.

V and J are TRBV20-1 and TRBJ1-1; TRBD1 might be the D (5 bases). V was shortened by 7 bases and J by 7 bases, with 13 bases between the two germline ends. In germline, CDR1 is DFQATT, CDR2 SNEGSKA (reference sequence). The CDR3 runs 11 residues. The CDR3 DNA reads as TGCAGTGTCAGGGCCAGGCGTGAAGCTTTCTTT. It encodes CSVRARREAFF.

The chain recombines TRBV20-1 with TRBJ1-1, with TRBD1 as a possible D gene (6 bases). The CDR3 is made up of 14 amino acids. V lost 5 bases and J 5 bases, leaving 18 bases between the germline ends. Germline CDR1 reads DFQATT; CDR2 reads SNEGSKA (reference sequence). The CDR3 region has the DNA TGCAGTGCTCTCTTGGGGGGGCGGAAGACTGAAGCTTTCTTT. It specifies CSALLGGRKTEAFF.

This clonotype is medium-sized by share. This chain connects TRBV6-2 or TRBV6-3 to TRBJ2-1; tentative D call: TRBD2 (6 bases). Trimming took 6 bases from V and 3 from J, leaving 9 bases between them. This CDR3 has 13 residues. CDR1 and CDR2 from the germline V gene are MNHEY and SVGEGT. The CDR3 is CASSKTSYNEQFF. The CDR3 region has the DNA TGTGCCAGCAGCAAGACTAGCTACAATGAGCAGTTCTTC.

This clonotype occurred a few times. CDR3 loop: CATSDLSRGETDTQYF. The CDR3 nucleotides read TGTGCCACCAGTGATTTGAGTAGGGGAGAGACAGATACGCAGTATTTT. The rearrangement joins TRBV24-1 to TRBJ2-3, with D perhaps matching TRBD1 or TRBD2 (5 bases each). The germline CDR1 and CDR2 sequences are KGHDR and SFDVKD. The CDR3 covers 16 residues. V was cut by 0 bases and J by 3 bases, with 12 bases left in between.

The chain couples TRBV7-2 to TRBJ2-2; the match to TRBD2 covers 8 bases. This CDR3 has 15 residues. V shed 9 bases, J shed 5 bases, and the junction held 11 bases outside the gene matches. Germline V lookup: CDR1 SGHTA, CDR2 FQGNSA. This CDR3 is CARPGGSGTTGELFF. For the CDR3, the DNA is TGTGCCAGACCAGGTGGTAGCGGGACAACCGGGGAGCTGTTTTTT.

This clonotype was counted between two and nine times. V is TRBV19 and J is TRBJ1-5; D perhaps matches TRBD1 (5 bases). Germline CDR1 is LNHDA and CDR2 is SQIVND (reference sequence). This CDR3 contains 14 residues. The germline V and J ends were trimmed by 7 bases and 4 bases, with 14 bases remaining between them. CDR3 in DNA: TGTGCCAGTAATACGGGGCTTTTAAATCAGCCCCAGCATTTT. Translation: CASNTGLLNQPQHF.

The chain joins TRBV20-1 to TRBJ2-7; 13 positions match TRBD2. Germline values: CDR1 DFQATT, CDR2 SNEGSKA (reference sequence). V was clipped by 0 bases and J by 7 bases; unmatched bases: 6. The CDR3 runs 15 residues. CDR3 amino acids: CSARETTSGRFEQYF. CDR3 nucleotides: TGCAGTGCTAGAGAAACGACTAGCGGGAGGTTTGAGCAGTACTTC.

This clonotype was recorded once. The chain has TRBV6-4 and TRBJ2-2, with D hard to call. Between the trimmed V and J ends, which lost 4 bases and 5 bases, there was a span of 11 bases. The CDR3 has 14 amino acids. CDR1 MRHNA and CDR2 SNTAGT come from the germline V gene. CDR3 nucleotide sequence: TGTGCCAGCAGTGGAGAGTTGGGGACCGGGGAGCTGTTTTTT. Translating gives CASSGELGTGELFF.

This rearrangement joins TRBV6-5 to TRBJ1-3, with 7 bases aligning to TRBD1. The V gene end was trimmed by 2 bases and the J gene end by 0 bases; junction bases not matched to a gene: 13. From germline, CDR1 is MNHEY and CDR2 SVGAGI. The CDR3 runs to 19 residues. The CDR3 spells CASSYPKPGQIYSGNTIYF. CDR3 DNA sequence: TGTGCCAGCAGTTACCCTAAACCGGGACAGATATACTCTGGAAACACCATATATTTT.

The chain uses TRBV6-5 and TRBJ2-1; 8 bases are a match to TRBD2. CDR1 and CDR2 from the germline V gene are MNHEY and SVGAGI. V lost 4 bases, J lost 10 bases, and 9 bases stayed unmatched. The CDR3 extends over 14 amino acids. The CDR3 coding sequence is TGTGCCAGCAGTTTGGGGACTAGGACTAGCGAGCAGTTCTTC. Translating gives CASSLGTRTSEQFF.

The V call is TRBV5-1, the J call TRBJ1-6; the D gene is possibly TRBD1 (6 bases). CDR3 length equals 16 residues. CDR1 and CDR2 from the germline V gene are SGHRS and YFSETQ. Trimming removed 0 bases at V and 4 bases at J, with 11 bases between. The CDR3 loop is CASSLAGARYNSPLHF. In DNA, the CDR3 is TGCGCCAGCAGCTTGGCGGGGGCGCGATATAATTCACCCCTCCACTTT.

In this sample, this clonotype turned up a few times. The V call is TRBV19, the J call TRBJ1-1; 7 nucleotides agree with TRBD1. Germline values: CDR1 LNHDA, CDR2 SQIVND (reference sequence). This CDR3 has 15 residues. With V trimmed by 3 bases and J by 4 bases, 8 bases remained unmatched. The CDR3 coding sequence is TGTGCCAGTAGTATCCTACAGGGGTTGGGCACTGAAGCTTTCTTT. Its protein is CASSILQGLGTEAFF.

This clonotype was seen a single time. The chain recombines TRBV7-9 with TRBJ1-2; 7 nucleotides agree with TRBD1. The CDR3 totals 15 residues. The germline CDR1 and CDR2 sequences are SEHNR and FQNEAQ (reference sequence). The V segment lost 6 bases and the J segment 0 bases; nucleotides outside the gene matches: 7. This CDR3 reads CASRKQGRSNYGYTF. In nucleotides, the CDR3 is TGTGCCAGCAGAAAACAGGGGAGATCTAACTATGGCTACACCTTC.